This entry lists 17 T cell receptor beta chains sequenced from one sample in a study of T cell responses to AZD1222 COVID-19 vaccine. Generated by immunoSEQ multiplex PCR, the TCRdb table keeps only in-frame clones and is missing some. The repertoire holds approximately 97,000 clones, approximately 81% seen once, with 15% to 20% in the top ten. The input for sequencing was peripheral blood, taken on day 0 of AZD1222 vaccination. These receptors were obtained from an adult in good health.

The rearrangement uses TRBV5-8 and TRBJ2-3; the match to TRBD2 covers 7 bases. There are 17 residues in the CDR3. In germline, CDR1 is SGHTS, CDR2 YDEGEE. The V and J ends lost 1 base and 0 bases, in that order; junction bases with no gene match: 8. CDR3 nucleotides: TGTGCCAGCAGCTTGACGGGAGATAGCGGGAGCACAGATACGCAGTATTTT. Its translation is CASSLTGDSGSTDTQYF. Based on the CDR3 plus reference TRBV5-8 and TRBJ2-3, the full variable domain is EAGVTQSPTHLIKTRGQQATLRCSPISGHTSVYWYQQALGLGLQFLLWYDEGEERNRGNFPPRFSGRQFPNYSSELNVNALELEDSALYLCASSLTGDSGSTDTQYFGPGTRLTVL.

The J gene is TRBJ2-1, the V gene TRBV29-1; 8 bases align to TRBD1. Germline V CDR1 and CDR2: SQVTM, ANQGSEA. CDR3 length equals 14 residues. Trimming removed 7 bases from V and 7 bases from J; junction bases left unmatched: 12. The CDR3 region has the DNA TGCAGCGGAGGGCGACAGGGGATGGTAAATGAGCAGTTCTTC. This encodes CSGGRQGMVNEQFF.

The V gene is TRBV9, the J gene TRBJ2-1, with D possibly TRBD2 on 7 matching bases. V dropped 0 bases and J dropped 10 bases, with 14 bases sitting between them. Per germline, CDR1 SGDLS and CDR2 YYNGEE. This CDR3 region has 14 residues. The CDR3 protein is CASSVGPGGGEQFF. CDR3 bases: TGTGCCAGCAGCGTAGGTCCAGGCGGGGGCGAGCAGTTCTTC.

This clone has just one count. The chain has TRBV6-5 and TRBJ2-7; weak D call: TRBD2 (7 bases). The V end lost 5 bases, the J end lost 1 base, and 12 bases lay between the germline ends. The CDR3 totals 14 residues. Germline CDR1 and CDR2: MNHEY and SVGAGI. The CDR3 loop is CASSSGGASYEQYV. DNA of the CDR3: TGTGCCAGCAGTAGTGGGGGGGCGTCCTACGAGCAGTACGTC.

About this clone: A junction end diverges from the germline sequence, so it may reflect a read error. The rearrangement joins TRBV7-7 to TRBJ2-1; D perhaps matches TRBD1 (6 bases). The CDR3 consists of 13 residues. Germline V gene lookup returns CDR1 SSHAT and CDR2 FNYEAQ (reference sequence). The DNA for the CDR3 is TGTGCTAGCAGCTTAGGGACAAACAATGAGCAGTTCTTC. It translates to CASSLGTNNEQFF.

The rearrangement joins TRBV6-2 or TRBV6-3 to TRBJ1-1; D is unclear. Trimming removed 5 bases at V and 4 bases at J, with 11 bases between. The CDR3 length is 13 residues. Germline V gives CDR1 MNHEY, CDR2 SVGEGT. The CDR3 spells CASSTPWATEAFF. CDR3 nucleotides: TGTGCCAGCAGTACCCCCTGGGCCACTGAAGCTTTCTTT.

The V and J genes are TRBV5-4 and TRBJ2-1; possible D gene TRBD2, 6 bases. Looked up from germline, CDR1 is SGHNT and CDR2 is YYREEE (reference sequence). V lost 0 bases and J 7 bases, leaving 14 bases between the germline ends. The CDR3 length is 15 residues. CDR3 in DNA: TGTGCCAGCAGCTTGGAGGTACTAGCAGGGAATGAGCAGTTCTTC. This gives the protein CASSLEVLAGNEQFF.

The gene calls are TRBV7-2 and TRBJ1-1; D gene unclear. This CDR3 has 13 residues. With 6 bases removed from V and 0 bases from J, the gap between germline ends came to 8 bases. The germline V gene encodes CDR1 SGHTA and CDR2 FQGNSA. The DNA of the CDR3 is TGTGCCAGCAGTTTACACATGAACACTGAAGCTTTCTTT. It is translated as CASSLHMNTEAFF.

As DNA, the CDR3 is TGTGCCAGCAGTCCCCCCAGGGGTCTGGGCTATAATTCACCCCTCCACTTT. Its protein is CASSPPRGLGYNSPLHF. This chain links TRBV28 with TRBJ1-6; D may be TRBD1 (6 bases). The CDR3 loop spans 17 amino acids. Trimming shortened V by 5 bases and J by 3 bases, and 17 bases separated the two germline ends. Germline V CDR1 and CDR2: MDHEN, SYDVKM.

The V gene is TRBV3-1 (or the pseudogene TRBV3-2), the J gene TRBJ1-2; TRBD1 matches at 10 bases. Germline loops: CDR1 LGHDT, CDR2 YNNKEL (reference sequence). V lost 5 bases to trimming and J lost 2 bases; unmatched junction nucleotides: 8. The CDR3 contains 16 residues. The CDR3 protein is CASSERGGQGNYGYTF. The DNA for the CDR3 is TGTGCCAGCAGCGAAAGGGGGGGACAGGGGAACTATGGCTACACCTTC.

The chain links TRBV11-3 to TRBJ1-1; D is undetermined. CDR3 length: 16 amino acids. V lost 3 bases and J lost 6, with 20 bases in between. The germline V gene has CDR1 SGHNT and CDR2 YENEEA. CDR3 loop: CASSFSGSRPVPEAFF. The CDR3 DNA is TGTGCCAGCAGCTTTTCGGGAAGCCGGCCGGTCCCTGAAGCTTTCTTT.

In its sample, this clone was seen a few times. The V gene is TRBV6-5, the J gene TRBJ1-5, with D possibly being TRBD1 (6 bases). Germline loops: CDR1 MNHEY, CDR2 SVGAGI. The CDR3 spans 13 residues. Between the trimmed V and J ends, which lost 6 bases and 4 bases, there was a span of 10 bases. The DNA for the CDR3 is TGTGCCAGCAGAACGGACAGTAATCAGCCCCAGCATTTT. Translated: CASRTDSNQPQHF.

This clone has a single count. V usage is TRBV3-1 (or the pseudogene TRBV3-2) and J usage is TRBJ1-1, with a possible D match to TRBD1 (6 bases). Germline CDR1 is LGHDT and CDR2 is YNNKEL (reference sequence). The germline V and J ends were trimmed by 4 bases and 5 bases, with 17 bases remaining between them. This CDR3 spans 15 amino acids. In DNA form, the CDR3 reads TGTGCCAGCAGCCCGGATCGGACAGTCAGGACTGAAGCTTTCTTT. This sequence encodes CASSPDRTVRTEAFF.

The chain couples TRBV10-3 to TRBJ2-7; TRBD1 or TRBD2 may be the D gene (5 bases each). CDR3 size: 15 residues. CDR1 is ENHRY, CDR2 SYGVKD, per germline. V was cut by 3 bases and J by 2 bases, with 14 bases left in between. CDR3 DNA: TGTGCCATCAGTGAATCAAGAGGGGTCACCTACGAGCAGTACGTC. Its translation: CAISESRGVTYEQYV.

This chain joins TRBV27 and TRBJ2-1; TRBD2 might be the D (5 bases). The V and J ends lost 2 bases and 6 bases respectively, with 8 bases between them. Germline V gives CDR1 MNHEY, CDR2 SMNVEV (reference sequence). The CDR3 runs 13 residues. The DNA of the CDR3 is TGTGCCAGCAGTTTAGACTACCGCAATGAGCAGTTCTTC. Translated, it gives CASSLDYRNEQFF.

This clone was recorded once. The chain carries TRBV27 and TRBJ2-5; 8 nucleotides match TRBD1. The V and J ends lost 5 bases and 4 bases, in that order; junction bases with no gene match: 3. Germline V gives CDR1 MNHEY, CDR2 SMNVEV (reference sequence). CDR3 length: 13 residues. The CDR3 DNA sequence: TGTGCCAGCAGTCCCGGGACAGGAGAGACCCAGTACTTC. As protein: CASSPGTGETQYF.

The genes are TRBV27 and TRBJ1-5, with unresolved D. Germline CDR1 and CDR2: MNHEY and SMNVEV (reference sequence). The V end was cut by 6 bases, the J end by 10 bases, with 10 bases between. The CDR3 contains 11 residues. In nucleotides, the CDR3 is TGTGCCAGCAGGGGTGTTGGACCCCAGCATTTT. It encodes CASRGVGPQHF.